What follows describes a single T cell receptor beta chain. Its target is unknown. The sample originates from a study of molecular identifiers for immune sequencing clone quantification. Study background: Replicate runs used RNA from approximately 20,000 or 100,000 naive CD8 cells, which was split five ways into aliquots, and four of those aliquots were then sequenced.

Regarding the study as a whole: Clonotypes surpassing 20 RNA copies contained over 98% of effector molecules, versus under 1% in naive cells.

Sorting defined naive CD8 T cells as CD8+CD4-CCR7+CD45RA+. Via MiXCR, TCRdb re-called the PCR reads, giving one row per CDR3 protein. The sample has a few hundred thousand distinct CDR3 sequences, roughly a quarter seen once. The sequence was obtained from a human donor in good health. Some libraries in this study had Jurkat cell RNA spiked in. Sequencing used naive CD8+ T cells from blood, with Jurkat cell RNA spiked in. Subset of the sample: FACS-sorted CD8+CD4-CCR7+CD45RA+ naive T cells.

In nucleotides, the CDR3 is TGTGCCAGCAGCGTTTTGAGCGGGGGGGCCAAAGATACGCAGTATTTT. Its translation is CASSVLSGGAKDTQYF. The chain joins TRBV9 to TRBJ2-3, with 10 bases aligning to TRBD2. This CDR3 is 16 amino acids long. Germline trimming cut 2 bases from V and 5 bases from J; bases unmatched to any gene: 8. Germline loops: CDR1 SGDLS, CDR2 YYNGEE.